One TCR beta chain is described in this entry. This clone was counted a single time. Which antigen it targets is not known. There are no base qualities to consult, and no much larger clone falls within one base. The data were obtained in a study of shared clonotypes between healthy human individuals (dated by TCRdb to 2018 to 2020). About the investigation overall: The cohort comprised two women and a few men aged 18 to 49 years. For each donor, CD4 naive and CD4 memory were each run on three plates, CD8 naive on two plates, and CD8 memory on one plate. To estimate repertoire size and how much clonotypes are shared between individuals, the study performed deep sequencing of blood TCR repertoires from roughly five healthy adults. Different laboratories and diverse techniques were used to prepare libraries and sequence TCR repertoires, to increase sequencing depth and limit assay-specific biases. Each donor's leukapheresis produced roughly between roughly 0.94 and 9.5 billion PBMCs. Points the paper makes about the study in general: Pairwise subsampling indicated that sequencing depth was expected to affect the degree of clonotype sharing among donors. Sampling was restricted to blood, and TCR repertoires in tissue are likely to differ from TCR repertoires in blood. Naive subsets generally had larger estimated clonotype richness than memory subsets did. Rarefaction of sorted-subset datasets indicated incomplete sequencing despite the large sequencing depth. Compared with non-shared clonotypes, clonotypes shared by all four sorted-subset donors had higher generation probabilities. When a handful of donors were compared, the shared fraction of clonotypes was roughly 4.8% for naive CD4, about 4% for naive CD8, 2.3% for memory CD4, and under 0.5% for memory CD8. Because the study included only a small number of donors, the genetic and exposure-history diversity represented was limited.

TCR CDR3 regions were amplified from genomic DNA by multiplex PCR using the deep immunoSEQ assay. Extracted genomic DNA from each cell subset was distributed evenly across all wells of several immunoSEQ 96-well plates, and each plate was treated as a replicate. For sorted subsets, roughly 200 ng of genomic DNA, equivalent to 25,000 to 35,000 T cell genomes, went into each replicate PCR. Purified libraries were quantified with a Qubit 3.0 fluorometer, sized on a Bioanalyzer 2100, and re-quantified with the KAPA Library Quantification kit. Each immunoSEQ 96-well plate was sequenced on its own single-read 150-cycle Illumina NextSeq 550 flow cell. Under the source paper's analysis protocol: Because only junctional sequences without quality scores were contained in the immunoSEQ output, filtering matching that applied to full-length reads could not be performed. To assign V/J genes and CDR3, sequences were annotated using PyIR, a Python wrapper for IgBLAST v1.9, with IMGT germline references. Reads with weak V/J assignments (E-value above 1e-6), missing CDR3, stop codons, out-of-frame junctions, or ambiguous translated residues were removed. A V3J clonotype was defined by an identical inferred V gene, J gene, and CDR3 amino acid sequence. The percentage overlap between two repertoires was calculated by dividing the number of shared unique clonotypes by the size of the smaller repertoire. Richness of each repertoire was evaluated using RTK rarefaction, the Chao1 estimator, and Recon v2.1 estimates of unobserved clonotypes. Generation probabilities for all TCRbeta clonotypes obtained by the gDNA method from a few donors were computed using OLGA. TCRdb provides this immuneACCESS table in a form limited to in-frame rearrangements. Some clones are lacking; in checked studies, under half of them reflect an unresolved V gene, and why the rest are absent is not known. That table furnishes V, J and clone size, whereas the DNA furnished D and trimming. The sample includes roughly 700,000 clones, with 90% observed a single time. Of the sample, about 34% falls within the top ten clones.

Donors were healthy HIV-negative adults with no recently reported acute infections or vaccinations. Only Caucasian adults living in Nashville, Tennessee, USA were represented among the donors. CD8 memory samples consisted of magnetically selected CD45RO+ cells combined with CCR7-negative CD45RA+ effector memory (TemRA) cells. After blood collection by leukapheresis, PBMCs were isolated using Ficoll-Histopaque density gradient centrifugation and then cryopreserved in the vapor phase of liquid nitrogen. Analytical flow cytometry was used to check the purity and quantity of each magnetically sorted T cell population. Each sorted fraction had its genomic DNA isolated and then quantified by UV absorbance on a Nanodrop 2000c. The sequencing sample was made of memory CD8+ T cells from PBMCs. Explained via the paper, the cell subset or site label denotes: CD45RO+ cells pooled with CCR7-negative TemRA cells. This TCR was sampled from a man younger than 35 in good health. Some clones in this sample may be carry-over from other donors' samples.

The CDR3 is CASSYPSGIATDTQYF. The DNA sequence is as follows: TGTGCCAGCAGTTATCCTAGCGGGATCGCCACAGATACGCAGTATTTT. The chain joins TRBV28 to TRBJ2-3, with 9 junctional bases fitting TRBD2. Germline trimming: 4 bases from V, 2 bases from J; junction bases outside gene matches: 7. Including cysteine and phenylalanine, the CDR3 has 16 amino acids. CDR3 DNA only is kept here, 48 bases in frame from base 1. CDR1 MDHEN and CDR2 SYDVKM are derived from the germline V gene.